A selection of T cell receptor beta chains follows, all from one sample in a study of T cells in Graves' hyperthyroidism and ophthalmopathy. Via MiXCR, TCRdb re-called the multiplex PCR reads, giving one row per CDR3 protein. This sample has about 570,000 distinct CDR3 sequences, with around 46% found just once. Sequenced sample: peripheral blood or thyroid tissue (not recorded which). The receptors shown here come from an adult woman with Graves' disease, either hyperthyroidism or ophthalmopathy (not recorded which). Both conserved end residues are part of each CDR3. The D gene is left open where the match is weak. Rows may omit the clone size; those that give it use once, few, many or a size class.

clone size,J gene,D gene,V gene,CDR3 protein,CDR3 DNA
many,TRBJ1-6,TRBD1,TRBV7-8,CASVRDRGFSPLHF,TGTGCCAGCGTGCGGGACAGGGGATTTTCACCCCTCCACTTT
many,TRBJ1-5,-,TRBV12-3/TRBV12-4,CASSFESQPQHF,TGTGCCAGCAGTTTTGAAAGTCAGCCCCAGCATTTT
many,TRBJ1-1,TRBD1,TRBV6-6,CASTETGSTEAFF,TGTGCCAGCACCGAGACAGGGTCCACTGAAGCTTTCTTT
-,TRBJ2-2,TRBD2,TRBV7-2,CASSSLRFRTSGRPAAGELFF,TGTGCCAGCAGCTCGCTCCGCTTCCGGACTAGCGGGAGGCCCGCGGCCGGGGAGCTGTTTTTT
-,TRBJ1-5,TRBD1,TRBV12-3/TRBV12-4,CASSGQGDRLHF,TGTGCCAGCAGCGGACAGGGGGACAGGCTACATTTT
many,TRBJ1-6,-,TRBV27,CASSWRGSPLHF,TGTGCCAGCAGTTGGAGGGGTTCACCCCTCCACTTT
many,TRBJ2-7,TRBD2,TRBV7-8,CASTLVGLAGVTPSYEQYF,TGTGCCAGCACCCTAGTGGGACTAGCGGGAGTTACCCCTTCCTACGAGCAGTACTTC
few,TRBJ2-6,-,TRBV7-9,CAPSGGANVLTF,TGTGCCCCCAGCGGCGGGGCCAACGTCCTGACTTTC
-,TRBJ1-2,TRBD1,TRBV29-1,CSVPVTGVDGYTF,TGCAGCGTCCCCGTGACAGGGGTGGATGGCTACACCTTC
many,TRBJ1-1,-,TRBV7-9,CASSRGWGTEAFF,TGTGCCAGCAGCCGAGGGTGGGGCACTGAAGCTTTCTTT
few,TRBJ2-5,-,TRBV7-2,CASSFTPMNQETQYF,TGTGCCAGCAGCTTTACGCCGATGAACCAAGAGACCCAGTACTTC
-,TRBJ2-5,-,TRBV11-2,CASSTAGTQYF,TGTGCCAGCAGTACGGCGGGGACCCAGTACTTC
many,TRBJ2-7,TRBD1,TRBV20-1,CSATSPGQGTYEQYF,TGCAGTGCCACCTCACCGGGACAGGGGACCTACGAGCAGTACTTC
-,TRBJ2-3,TRBD2,TRBV10-3,CATHGGTDTQYF,TGTGCCACCCACGGGGGGACAGATACGCAGTATTTT
many,TRBJ1-2,-,TRBV9,CASRRDPNYGYTF,TGTGCCAGCAGGAGGGATCCTAACTATGGCTACACCTTC
-,TRBJ1-1,-,TRBV4-1,CASSQGGGTWNTEAFF,TGCGCCAGCAGCCAAGGCGGTGGGACCTGGAACACTGAAGCTTTCTTT
-,TRBJ1-1,-,TRBV2,CASSVRTENTEAFF,TGTGCCAGCAGTGTACGGACAGAAAACACTGAAGCTTTCTTT
few,TRBJ2-7,-,TRBV7-9,CAISVRFNYEQYF,TGTGCCATCAGTGTTAGGTTCAACTACGAGCAGTACTTC
few,TRBJ1-6,TRBD1,TRBV25-1,CASTGTGYNSPLHF,TGTGCCAGCACCGGGACAGGCTATAATTCACCCCTCCACTTT
-,TRBJ1-2,-,TRBV5-1,CASTLSGDYGYTF,TGCGCCAGCACCCTATCGGGGGACTATGGCTACACCTTC
few,TRBJ1-5,-,TRBV9,CASSLVSGGSGQPQHF,TGTGCCAGCAGCTTAGTCTCGGGCGGGAGCGGGCAGCCCCAGCATTTT
few,TRBJ2-7,-,TRBV29-1,CSVDSGDYEQYF,TGCAGCGTTGATTCGGGGGACTACGAGCAGTACTTC
few,TRBJ2-1,TRBD2,TRBV10-3,CAISESTSGSWNEQFF,TGTGCCATCAGTGAGTCGACTAGCGGGAGTTGGAATGAGCAGTTCTTC
many,TRBJ2-2,-,TRBV5-1,CASSSPRSGGWTGELFF,TGCGCCAGCAGCTCCCCCCGGTCGGGTGGTTGGACCGGGGAGCTGTTTTTT
-,TRBJ1-5,TRBD1,TRBV12-5,CASDMGSGGQPQHF,TGTGCTAGTGACATGGGTTCAGGGGGCCAGCCCCAGCATTTT
-,TRBJ1-4,-,TRBV7-9,CASSSTVRVEKLFF,TGTGCCAGCAGCTCGACAGTAAGGGTTGAAAAACTGTTTTTT
-,TRBJ1-4,-,TRBV20-1,CSASHLGDKLFF,TGCAGTGCTAGTCACCTAGGGGACAAACTGTTTTTT
-,TRBJ1-2,TRBD1,TRBV5-1,CASSLSPSGQESGMGYTF,TGCGCCAGCAGCTTATCCCCTTCGGGACAGGAAAGTGGAATGGGCTACACCTTC
few,TRBJ1-2,TRBD1,TRBV25-1,CASSEGGQGVANYGYTF,TGTGCCAGCAGTGAAGGGGGACAGGGGGTGGCGAACTATGGCTACACCTTC
few,TRBJ2-5,-,TRBV6-1,CASNSDRGQETQYF,TGTGCCAGCAATTCGGACAGAGGGCAAGAGACCCAGTACTTC
-,TRBJ1-1,-,TRBV2,CASSTLGAESTEAFF,TGTGCCAGCAGTACCTTGGGTGCGGAATCCACTGAAGCTTTCTTT
-,TRBJ2-7,-,TRBV10-2,CASSDWGTYEQYF,TGCGCCAGCAGTGACTGGGGGACCTACGAGCAGTACTTC
many,TRBJ1-2,-,TRBV27,CASSSLGTVGYGYTF,TGTGCCAGCAGTTCACTCGGGACGGTTGGCTATGGCTACACCTTC
-,TRBJ1-1,-,TRBV10-2,CASSKQVNTEALF,TGCGCCAGCAGTAAGCAGGTGAACACTGAAGCTCTCTTT
-,TRBJ1-5,-,TRBV12-3/TRBV12-4,CASSIGQINQPQHF,TGTGCCAGCAGCATAGGACAGATTAATCAGCCCCAGCATTTT
many,TRBJ1-2,-,TRBV5-1,CASSLEQAPINYGYTF,TGCGCCAGCAGCTTGGAACAGGCACCAATTAACTATGGCTACACCTTC
-,TRBJ2-5,-,TRBV2,CASTGPAETQYF,TGTGCCAGCACGGGACCGGCGGAGACCCAGTACTTC
-,TRBJ2-5,-,TRBV7-8,CASSPRWVDVGETQYF,TGTGCCAGCAGCCCCCGTTGGGTAGACGTGGGGGAGACCCAGTACTTC
-,TRBJ1-3,TRBD1,TRBV28,CASRTGGKGNTIYF,TGTGCCAGCCGGACAGGGGGCAAGGGAAACACCATATATTTT
-,TRBJ2-7,TRBD1,TRBV20-1,CSALPGTGDEQYF,TGCAGTGCTCTGCCCGGGACAGGGGACGAGCAGTACTTC
-,TRBJ1-1,-,TRBV7-6,CASSFYICSAGAGWTEAFF,-
-,TRBJ2-6,-,TRBV29-1,CSATDGSGANVLTF,TGCAGCGCCACGGACGGTTCTGGGGCCAACGTCCTGACTTTC
-,TRBJ1-2,-,TRBV9,CASGDYTGIPYGYTF,TGTGCCAGCGGGGACTATACGGGGATCCCCTATGGCTACACCTTC
few,TRBJ2-7,TRBD1,TRBV12-3/TRBV12-4,CASSSGTVYEQYF,TGTGCCAGCAGTTCGGGGACAGTTTACGAGCAGTACTTC
-,TRBJ1-1,-,TRBV19,CASSHSRFMNTEAFF,TGTGCCAGTAGTCACTCGAGGTTTATGAACACTGAAGCTTTCTTT
-,TRBJ1-2,-,TRBV7-9,CASSLFSVYGYTF,TGTGCCAGCAGCTTATTCTCAGTCTATGGCTACACCTTC
-,TRBJ2-2,-,TRBV30,CAWEGGSGELFF,TGTGCCTGGGAGGGGGGCTCCGGGGAGCTGTTTTTT
-,TRBJ1-1,TRBD1,TRBV7-2,CASSQTGGAAEAFF,TGCGCCAGCAGCCAGACAGGGGGGGCGGCTGAAGCTTTCTTT